Shown below are 19 T cell receptor beta chains from a single sample sequenced in a study of CD8+ T cells in alopecia areata. Sequencing used cDNA as its template, made by extracting RNA and reverse transcribing it. The repertoire was sequenced with immunoSEQ multiplex PCR; TCRdb's copy has only in-frame clones and lacks some. The sample records roughly 60,000 clones, about 40% being singletons. Material for sequencing was NKG2D-low CD8+ T cells sorted from blood. These TCRs come from a human donor with alopecia areata.

The genes are TRBV29-1 and TRBJ2-1; D gene ambiguous. V was clipped by 0 bases and J by 0 bases, with 9 bases between them. CDR3 length equals 15 residues. Looked up from germline, CDR1 is SQVTM and CDR2 is ANQGSEA. As DNA, the CDR3 is TGCAGCGTTGAAGATACACGGAGCTCCTACAATGAGCAGTTCTTC. Amino acid sequence: CSVEDTRSSYNEQFF.

The chain employs TRBV6-4 and TRBJ2-5, with 7 bases matching TRBD1. CDR3 size: 15 residues. The germline CDR1 and CDR2 sequences are MRHNA and SNTAGT. After removal of 2 bases from V and 5 bases from J, the junction contained 8 bases not matched to a gene. CDR3 residues: CASSDGTGAGETQYF. The CDR3 DNA follows: TGTGCCAGCAGTGACGGAACAGGGGCAGGGGAGACCCAGTACTTC.

The gene calls are TRBV25-1 and TRBJ2-1, with 8 bases that match TRBD2. V dropped 4 bases and J dropped 2; count of bases not matched to a gene: 4. CDR1 and CDR2 (germline): MGHDK, SYGVNS. CDR3 length: 15 amino acids. The CDR3 DNA is TGTGCCAGCAGTGCCCGACTAGCGCCCTACAATGAGCAGTTCTTC. Translation gives CASSARLAPYNEQFF.

The chain employs TRBV13 and TRBJ2-7, with D unresolved. Germline V gene data show CDR1 as PRHDT and CDR2 as FYEKMQ (reference sequence). V was pared by 5 bases and J by 0 bases, with 11 bases between. The CDR3 covers 14 residues. For the CDR3, the DNA is TGTGCCAGCAGCCCCGGTTGGGGCTCCTACGAGCAGTACTTC. This translates into CASSPGWGSYEQYF.

This clone was counted only a few times. This chain joins TRBV25-1 and TRBJ2-5; D not certain. The CDR3 is 16 amino acids. Germline values: CDR1 MGHDK, CDR2 SYGVNS. Trimming took 1 base from V and 1 from J, leaving 13 bases between them. The CDR3 DNA reads as TGTGCCAGCAGTGAATCGCGGCTCCTGGGCCAAGAGACCCAGTACTTC. Protein product: CASSESRLLGQETQYF.

This clone appeared a few times. V and J are TRBV19 and TRBJ2-1, with TRBD2 matching 8 bases. This CDR3 is built from 15 residues. The ends lost 11 bases at V and 4 bases at J; junction bases unmatched: 13. Germline V CDR1 and CDR2: LNHDA, SQIVND (reference sequence). CDR3 nucleotides: TGTGCCCGAAACGGGAGGGCCCGGGTTTACAATGAGCAGTTCTTC. This gives the protein CARNGRARVYNEQFF.

The rearrangement links TRBV4-1 to TRBJ2-1; no definite D call. The V end was cut by 4 bases, the J end by 4 bases, with 8 bases between. The CDR3 consists of 13 residues. Germline lookup yields CDR1 MGHRA and CDR2 YSYEKL. CDR3 sequence (DNA): TGCGCCAGCAGCCGGGCTAGGTACAATGAGCAGTTCTTC. This codes for CASSRARYNEQFF.

The V gene is TRBV15, the J gene TRBJ2-1, with D maybe TRBD2 (6 bases). The CDR3 is made up of 16 amino acids. Trimming took off 0 bases at V and 2 bases at J, with 11 bases between the two ends. The V gene's germline CDR1 is LNHNV and CDR2 YYDKDF (reference sequence). The DNA of the CDR3 is TGTGCCACCAGCAGAGATCTAGGCGGGACCTACAATGAGCAGTTCTTC. Encoded protein: CATSRDLGGTYNEQFF.

This clone was counted only a few times. The J gene is TRBJ2-3, the V gene TRBV7-3, with 7 bases identical to TRBD2. The germline CDR1 and CDR2 sequences are SGHTA and FQGTGA. V lost 3 bases to trimming and J lost 2 bases; unmatched junction nucleotides: 5. The CDR3 runs 15 residues. This CDR3 is CASSLGLRATDTQYF. The CDR3 DNA reads TGTGCCAGCAGCTTGGGACTACGAGCCACAGATACGCAGTATTTT.

V usage is TRBV29-1 and J usage is TRBJ2-1; D might be TRBD2 (6 bases). This CDR3 is 13 amino acids long. CDR1 is SQVTM and CDR2 is ANQGSEA in the germline V gene. V lost 7 bases and J 7 bases, leaving 17 bases between the germline ends. The CDR3 sequence is CSAYLGGGNEQFF. The CDR3 bases are TGCAGCGCCTACCTCGGGGGAGGTAATGAGCAGTTCTTC.

This chain joins TRBV6-5 and TRBJ1-1; D is uncertain. V lost 2 bases to trimming and J lost 1 base, with 5 bases between them. Germline CDR1 and CDR2: MNHEY and SVGAGI. The length of the CDR3 is 13 residues. The chain's CDR3 is CASSYIRNTEAFF. The CDR3 coding sequence is TGTGCCAGCAGTTACATTAGGAACACTGAAGCTTTCTTT.

This chain's CDR3 is CASSQDLGYRGKGTEAFF. For the CDR3, the DNA is TGTGCCAGCAGCCAAGATCTTGGTTACAGGGGGAAGGGAACTGAAGCTTTCTTT. This rearrangement joins TRBV4-2 to TRBJ1-1, with 8 bases aligning to TRBD1. V shed 0 bases and J 5 bases; nucleotides not matched to a gene: 14. CDR1 is LGHNA, CDR2 YNFKEQ, per germline. The CDR3 totals 18 residues.

The chain is built from TRBV29-1 and TRBJ2-7; D possibly corresponds to TRBD2 (6 bases). The DNA end is a closer match to TRBJ2-1, so the J assignment may be wrong. This CDR3 is built from 16 residues. Germline loops: CDR1 SQVTM, CDR2 ANQGSEA. The CDR3 is CSVVAAWVQRWSEQFF. The CDR3 bases are TGCAGCGTTGTAGCGGCGTGGGTCCAGCGGTGGAGTGAGCAGTTCTTC.

Comment on this clone: Compared with germline, one end of the junction differs, possibly owing to a read error. This rearrangement joins TRBV10-3 to TRBJ2-1; 13 nucleotides agree with TRBD2. This CDR3 contains 16 residues. Germline V gives CDR1 ENHRY, CDR2 SYGVKD. CDR3 loop: CAISPTSGRPYNKQFF. The CDR3 DNA is TGTGCCATCAGTCCGACTAGCGGGAGGCCCTACAATAAGCAGTTCTTC.

The chain is built from TRBV27 and TRBJ2-6; D unresolved. In germline, CDR1 is MNHEY, CDR2 SMNVEV (reference sequence). CDR3 length: 14 residues. The V gene lost 4 bases and the J gene lost 4 bases, with 8 bases spanning the gap. CDR3 bases: TGTGCCAGCAGTTCCTTCGCAGGGGCCAACGTCCTGACTTTC. Translated, it gives CASSSFAGANVLTF.

This clone was recorded a few times. CDR3 nucleotides: TGTGCCAGCAGCGGAGTGGGGGGGACCTACACAGATACGCAGTATTTT. Residues: CASSGVGGTYTDTQYF. This chain uses TRBV7-2 with TRBJ2-3; TRBD2 aligns across 7 bases. CDR1 is SGHTA, CDR2 FQGNSA, per germline. The CDR3 is 16 residues long. V lost 5 bases, J lost 2 bases, and 10 bases stayed unmatched.

The chain joins TRBV2 to TRBJ2-5; D gene unclear. The J call may be incorrect, as the DNA end agrees better with TRBJ2-7. Per germline, CDR1 SNHLY and CDR2 FYNNEI. The CDR3 is made up of 14 amino acids. Written as DNA, the CDR3 is TGTGCCAGCAGTGAAACAGTAACCTCCTACGAGCAGTACTTC. It is translated as CASSETVTSYEQYF.

This clone turned up a few times. This rearrangement joins TRBV29-1 to TRBJ2-1; D perhaps matches TRBD2 (6 bases). This CDR3 has 16 amino acids. The V end was cut by 5 bases, the J end by 0 bases, with 17 bases between. In germline, CDR1 is SQVTM, CDR2 ANQGSEA. CDR3 nucleotide sequence: TGCAGCGTTATCACTCGGGAGACTCGCTCCTACAATGAGCAGTTCTTC. This translates into CSVITRETRSYNEQFF.

This clone was picked up a small number of times. The chain couples TRBV7-9 to TRBJ2-7; TRBD2 might be the D (7 bases). The germline V gene has CDR1 SEHNR and CDR2 FQNEAQ (reference sequence). This CDR3 is 13 amino acids long. V was pared by 7 bases and J by 6 bases, with 16 bases between. The CDR3 sequence is CASTQPAGAEQYF. CDR3 nucleotide sequence: TGTGCCAGCACCCAGCCCGCGGGGGCCGAGCAGTACTTC.